This T cell receptor beta chain came from a study of CD8+ T cells in alopecia areata. The germline V gene encodes CDR1 SGHNT and CDR2 YYREEE (reference sequence). CDR3 size: 15 residues. Between the trimmed V and J ends, which lost 0 bases and 8 bases, there was a span of 15 bases. The authors sorted CD4+ and CD8+ T cells from PBMCs. RNA extraction and reverse transcription yielded cDNA as sequencing template. Profiled with immunoSEQ multiplex PCR; TCRdb holds only in-frame clones, not every one. The data contain around 120,000 clones, less than 80% of them singletons. Study-wide results and limits: With patients, TCR sharing proved less clear than in mice, a difference possibly related to HLA. Across lesional scalp, and particularly alopecia totalis/universalis, clonality surpassed that of normal scalp.

To note about this clone: The antigen is not known.

Source material: CD4+ T cells sorted from blood. The rearrangement links TRBV5-4 to TRBJ2-1; D possibly corresponds to TRBD2 (6 bases). The receptor's source is a human donor in good health. CDR3 DNA: TGTGCCAGCAGCTTGGACCCACTAGCCCGCTATGAGCAGTTCTTC. Protein: CASSLDPLARYEQFF. The complete variable domain, with remaining parts taken from reference TRBV5-4 and TRBJ2-1, reads ETGVTQSPTHLIKTRGQQVTLRCSSQSGHNTVSWYQQALGQGPQFIFQYYREEENGRGNFPPRFSGLQFPNYSSELNVNALELDDSALYLCASSLDPLARYEQFFGPGTRLTVL.